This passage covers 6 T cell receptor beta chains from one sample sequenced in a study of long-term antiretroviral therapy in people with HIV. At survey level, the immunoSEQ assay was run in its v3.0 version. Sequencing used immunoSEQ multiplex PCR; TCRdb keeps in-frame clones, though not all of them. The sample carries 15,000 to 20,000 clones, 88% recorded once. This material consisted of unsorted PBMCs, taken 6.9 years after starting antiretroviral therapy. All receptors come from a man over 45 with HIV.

CDR3 sequence: CASSLSWTGTEAFF. The CDR3 DNA reads as TGTGCCAGCAGTTTATCCTGGACAGGGACTGAAGCTTTCTTT. The J gene is TRBJ1-1, the V gene TRBV27; 8 nucleotides align to TRBD1. The junction had 2 bases not matched to a gene; V was cut back by 0 bases and J by 5 bases. Germline CDR1 reads MNHEY; CDR2 reads SMNVEV (reference sequence). The CDR3 has 14 amino acids.

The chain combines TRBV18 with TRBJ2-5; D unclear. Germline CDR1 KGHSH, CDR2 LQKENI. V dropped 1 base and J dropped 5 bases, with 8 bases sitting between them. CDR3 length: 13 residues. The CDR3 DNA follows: TGTGCCAGCTCACCACTATCTGGGGAGACCCAGTACTTC. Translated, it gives CASSPLSGETQYF.

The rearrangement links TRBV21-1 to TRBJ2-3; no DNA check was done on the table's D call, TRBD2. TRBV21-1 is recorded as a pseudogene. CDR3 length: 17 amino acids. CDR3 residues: CVSSKVVSGRITDTQYF. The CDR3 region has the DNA TGTGTCAGCAGCAAAGTAGTTAGCGGGAGGATCACAGATACGCAGTATTTT.

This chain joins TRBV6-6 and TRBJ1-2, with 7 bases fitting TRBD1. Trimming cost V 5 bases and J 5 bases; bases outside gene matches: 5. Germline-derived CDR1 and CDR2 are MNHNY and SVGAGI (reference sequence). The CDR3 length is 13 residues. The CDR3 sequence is CASSPTGEYGYTF. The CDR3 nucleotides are TGTGCCAGCAGTCCTACAGGGGAGTATGGCTACACCTTC.

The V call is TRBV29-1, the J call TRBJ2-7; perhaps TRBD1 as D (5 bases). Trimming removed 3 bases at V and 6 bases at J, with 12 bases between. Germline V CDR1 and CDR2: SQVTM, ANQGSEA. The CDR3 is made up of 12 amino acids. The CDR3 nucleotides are TGCAGCGTTGAGGGGCTTCACGGCGAGCAGTACTTC. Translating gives CSVEGLHGEQYF.

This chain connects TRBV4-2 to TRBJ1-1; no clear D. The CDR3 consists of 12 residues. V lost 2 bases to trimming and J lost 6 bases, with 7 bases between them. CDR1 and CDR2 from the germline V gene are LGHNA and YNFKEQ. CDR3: CASSQTEPEAFF. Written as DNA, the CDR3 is TGTGCCAGCAGCCAAACAGAACCTGAAGCTTTCTTT.